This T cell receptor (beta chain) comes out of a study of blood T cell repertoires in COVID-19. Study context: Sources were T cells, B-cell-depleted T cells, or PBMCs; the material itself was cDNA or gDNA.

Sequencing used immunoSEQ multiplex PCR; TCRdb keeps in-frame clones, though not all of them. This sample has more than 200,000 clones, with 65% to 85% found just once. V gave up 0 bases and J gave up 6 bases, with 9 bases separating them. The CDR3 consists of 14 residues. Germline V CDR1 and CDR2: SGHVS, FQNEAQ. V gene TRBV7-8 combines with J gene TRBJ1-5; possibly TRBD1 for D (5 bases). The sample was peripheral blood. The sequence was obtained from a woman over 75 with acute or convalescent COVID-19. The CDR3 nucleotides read TGTGCCAGCAGCTTAGCCAGGGAGGGTCAGCCCCAGCATTTT. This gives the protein CASSLAREGQPQHF. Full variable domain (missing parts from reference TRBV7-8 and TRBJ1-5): GAGVSQSPRYKVAKRGQDVALRCDPISGHVSLFWYQQALGQGPEFLTYFQNEAQLDKSGLPSDRFFAERPEGSVSTLKIQRTQQEDSAVYLCASSLAREGQPQHFGDGTRLSIL.